The 26 T cell receptor beta chains below come from one sample, sequenced in a study of blood T cell repertoires in COVID-19. TCRdb keeps only in-frame clones here, not all; method: immunoSEQ multiplex PCR. The repertoire consists of around 270,000 clones, with 91% occurring once and the leading ten covering under 3%. Sample: peripheral blood. These TCRs come from a person aged 18-29 years with COVID-19, enrolled during active disease.

This chain connects TRBV6-5 to TRBJ1-5; no clear D. CDR1 MNHEY and CDR2 SVGAGI come from the germline V gene. This CDR3 is 14 amino acids long. With 4 bases removed from V and 5 bases from J, the gap between germline ends came to 12 bases. The chain's CDR3 is CASSSSPIYQPQHF. The CDR3 bases are TGTGCCAGCAGTTCCTCCCCTATCTATCAGCCCCAGCATTTT.

This chain connects TRBV20-1 to TRBJ2-4, with a weak D call TRBD2 (6 bases). The CDR3 is 10 residues long. The ends were cut back, 3 bases at V and 11 bases at J, with 8 bases in the middle. Germline V gives CDR1 DFQATT, CDR2 SNEGSKA (reference sequence). The CDR3 nucleotides read TGCAGTGCTAGGGGGGACTTTCAGTACTTC. Protein product: CSARGDFQYF.

This chain connects TRBV7-2 to TRBJ2-7; 7 positions match TRBD2. V dropped 1 base and J dropped 5; count of bases not matched to a gene: 14. CDR3 size: 17 residues. CDR1 is SGHTA, CDR2 FQGNSA, per germline. The CDR3 coding sequence is TGTGCCAGCAGCTTAGTTGGCGACGCGGGAGTTCTAGACGAGCAGTACTTC. Protein product: CASSLVGDAGVLDEQYF.

V and J are TRBV6-1 and TRBJ2-2; possibly TRBD1 for D (6 bases). Germline V gene lookup returns CDR1 MNHNS and CDR2 SASEGT. V lost 0 bases to trimming and J lost 5 bases, with 10 bases between them. The CDR3 is 15 amino acids. The CDR3: CASSEAGQITGELFF. CDR3 sequence (DNA): TGTGCCAGCAGTGAAGCAGGACAGATAACCGGGGAGCTGTTTTTT.

This CDR3 reads CASSRWTSGVNTDTQYF. The DNA for the CDR3 is TGTGCCAGCAGCCGATGGACTAGCGGGGTGAACACAGATACGCAGTATTTT. The chain links TRBV2 to TRBJ2-3; 12 bases are a match to TRBD2. The CDR3 is 17 residues long. The germline gives CDR1 SNHLY, CDR2 FYNNEI. J gave up 2 bases and V 6 bases, and 9 bases lay outside the gene matches.

The chain links TRBV9 to TRBJ1-1; possibly TRBD1 for D (6 bases). Deletions cut 3 bases from V and 6 bases from J, with 9 bases between. The CDR3 has 12 amino acids. Germline V lookup: CDR1 SGDLS, CDR2 YYNGEE. CDR3 sequence reads: CASSDSGAEAFF. CDR3 coding DNA: TGTGCCAGCAGCGATTCAGGGGCTGAAGCTTTCTTT.

This chain connects TRBV11-3 to TRBJ2-2; D perhaps matches TRBD1 (6 bases). The CDR3 length is 16 residues. V gave up 1 base and J gave up 5 bases, with 14 bases separating them. From germline, CDR1 is SGHNT and CDR2 YENEEA. CDR3 protein: CASSLGGQYFTGELFF. The CDR3, as DNA: TGTGCCAGCAGCTTAGGAGGACAGTATTTTACCGGGGAGCTGTTTTTT.

This rearrangement joins TRBV4-1 to TRBJ2-3; possible D gene TRBD2, 6 bases. Germline loops: CDR1 MGHRA, CDR2 YSYEKL. This CDR3 spans 15 amino acids. V was clipped by 1 base and J by 4 bases, with 12 bases between them. CDR3 sequence: CASSQGLAGSDTQYF. DNA for the CDR3: TGCGCCAGCAGCCAAGGACTGGCGGGATCAGATACGCAGTATTTT.

The chain joins TRBV12-3 or TRBV12-4 to TRBJ2-1; perhaps TRBD2 as D (6 bases). With 8 bases removed from V and 2 bases from J, the gap between germline ends came to 10 bases. This CDR3 is 13 amino acids long. CDR3 protein: CASRRDPYNEQFF. DNA for the CDR3: TGTGCCAGCCGGCGGGATCCCTACAATGAGCAGTTCTTC.

V usage is TRBV28 and J usage is TRBJ1-6; tentative D call: TRBD1 (5 bases). Germline V gives CDR1 MDHEN, CDR2 SYDVKM. The CDR3 has 16 amino acids. Trimming pared 2 bases from V and 5 bases from J, leaving 13 bases between. CDR3 amino acids: CASSLLGEGNNSPLHF. The CDR3 DNA sequence: TGTGCCAGCAGTTTACTTGGGGAGGGGAATAATTCACCCCTCCACTTT.

In this sample, this clone turned up once. The V and J genes are TRBV21-1 and TRBJ2-1; whether TRBD2, the table's D call, matches the DNA was not checked. TRBV21-1 constitutes a pseudogene. The CDR3 contains 21 residues. The CDR3 DNA sequence: TGTGCCAGCAGCACCAGGGACTCCCACGAAGGGGCCGATAGCGGGAGATCTGAGCAGTTCTTC. Its translation: CASSTRDSHEGADSGRSEQFF.

For this clone: Other nucleotide sequences from this sample produce the same CDR3. The chain recombines TRBV9 with TRBJ2-7; D may be TRBD1 (5 bases). V lost 0 bases and J 2 bases, leaving 12 bases between the germline ends. From germline, CDR1 is SGDLS and CDR2 YYNGEE. CDR3 length: 15 amino acids. CDR3: CASSVGGDRTYEQYF. The CDR3 region has the DNA TGTGCCAGCAGCGTAGGTGGAGACAGAACCTACGAGCAGTACTTC.

The rearrangement links TRBV5-1 to TRBJ2-7; TRBD2 agrees at 8 bases. The CDR3 covers 15 residues. The V gene's germline CDR1 is SGHRS and CDR2 YFSETQ. J lost 2 bases, V lost 1 base, and 5 bases had no gene match. The DNA for the CDR3 is TGCGCCAGCAGCTTGACCAGCGGGGGCACCTACGAGCAGTACTTC. It encodes CASSLTSGGTYEQYF.

The V gene is TRBV5-5, the J gene TRBJ2-7, with 8 bases matching TRBD1. CDR1 is SGHKS, CDR2 YYEKEE, per germline (reference sequence). The length of the CDR3 is 12 residues. Unmatched junction bases numbered 7, after V lost 4 bases and J lost 10 bases. CDR3 DNA: TGTGCCAGCAGCACAACGACAGGGGATCAGTACTTC. It translates to CASSTTTGDQYF. Together with reference TRBV5-5 and TRBJ2-7, the CDR3 gives the full variable domain: DAGVTQSPTHLIKTRGQQVTLRCSPISGHKSVSWYQQVLGQGPQFIFQYYEKEERGRGNFPDRFSARQFPNYSSELNVNALLLGDSALYLCASSTTTGDQYFGPGTRLTVT.

The chain joins TRBV7-3 to TRBJ1-1, with TRBD1 as a possible D gene (6 bases). From germline, CDR1 is SGHTA and CDR2 FQGTGA. The CDR3 length is 13 residues. V was cut by 0 bases and J by 11 bases, with 13 bases left in between. CDR3 nucleotides: TGTGCCAGCAGCTTAACCCCGGGGGGGGCGGCTTTCTTT. This encodes CASSLTPGGAAFF. The complete variable domain, with remaining parts taken from reference TRBV7-3 and TRBJ1-1, reads GAGVSQTPSNKVTEKGKYVELRCDPISGHTALYWYRQSLGQGPEFLIYFQGTGAADDSGLPNDRFFAVRPEGSVSTLKIQRTERGDSAVYLCASSLTPGGAAFFGQGTRLTVV.

In its sample, this clone was seen once. This chain joins TRBV25-1 and TRBJ1-4; 11 positions agree with TRBD1. V dropped 4 bases and J dropped 7; count of bases not matched to a gene: 8. The length of the CDR3 is 16 residues. Germline V gene data show CDR1 as MGHDK and CDR2 as SYGVNS. CDR3 DNA sequence: TGTGCCAGCAGTGGGGGGACAGGGGGGGTTTCTGAAAAACTGTTTTTT. This translates into CASSGGTGGVSEKLFF.

The J gene is TRBJ1-2, the V gene TRBV11-2; 10 bases map to TRBD1. CDR3 length equals 16 residues. V shed 4 bases, J shed 8 bases, and the junction held 13 bases outside the gene matches. The germline gives CDR1 SGHAT, CDR2 FQNNGV. The CDR3 sequence: CASSSPGQGRPGGYTF. DNA for the CDR3: TGTGCCAGCAGCTCTCCGGGACAGGGGCGACCCGGAGGCTACACCTTC.

The V gene is TRBV4-1, the J gene TRBJ1-1, with 7 bases identical to TRBD1. The V gene's germline CDR1 is MGHRA and CDR2 YSYEKL. This CDR3 has 18 amino acids. V lost 5 bases to trimming and J lost 3 bases; unmatched junction nucleotides: 18. Here the CDR3 DNA reads TGCGCCAGCAGCGGGACAGCAAAGAGGGGTAATGGTGACACTGAAGCTTTCTTT. Amino acids: CASSGTAKRGNGDTEAFF.

The chain joins TRBV27 to TRBJ1-2; possibly TRBD1 for D (5 bases). Germline-derived CDR1 and CDR2 are MNHEY and SMNVEV (reference sequence). CDR3 length: 14 amino acids. Trimming shortened V by 0 bases and J by 14 bases, and 19 bases separated the two germline ends. DNA of the CDR3: TGTGCCAGCAGTTTATCTGCAGGGTACTTTTCGGCTACCTTC. Its protein product is CASSLSAGYFSATF.

The chain uses TRBV4-1 and TRBJ2-7; possibly TRBD1 for D (5 bases). CDR1 MGHRA and CDR2 YSYEKL come from the germline V gene. The CDR3 has 16 amino acids. V gave up 2 bases and J gave up 3 bases, with 17 bases separating them. The DNA of the CDR3 is TGCGCCAGCAGCCAAAATCCCTCAGGGATCGGCTACGAGCAGTACTTC. Translation gives CASSQNPSGIGYEQYF.

This clone showed up just a few times. CDR3 sequence: CASSQARGSYGYTF. The CDR3 DNA follows: TGTGCCAGCAGCCAAGCCAGGGGTTCATATGGCTACACCTTC. V usage is TRBV3-1 (or the pseudogene TRBV3-2) and J usage is TRBJ1-2, with a weak D call TRBD1 (6 bases). The CDR3 runs 14 residues. Germline loops: CDR1 LGHDT, CDR2 YNNKEL (reference sequence). V was shortened by 1 base and J by 5 bases, with 11 bases between the two germline ends.

Only one count was recorded for this clone. This chain joins TRBV7-2 and TRBJ1-3, with 8 bases matching TRBD1. This CDR3 is 14 amino acids long. From germline, CDR1 is SGHTA and CDR2 FQGNSA. J gave up 3 bases and V 5 bases, and 3 bases lay outside the gene matches. The CDR3 sequence: CASSADRVGNTIYF. DNA for the CDR3: TGTGCCAGCAGCGCGGACAGGGTTGGAAACACCATATATTTT.

The chain uses TRBV18 and TRBJ2-1; TRBD2 matches at 9 bases. Unmatched junction bases numbered 4, after V lost 4 bases and J lost 6 bases. The CDR3 is 14 residues long. CDR1 and CDR2 from the germline V gene are KGHSH and LQKENI. The CDR3 nucleotides are TGTGCCAGCTCACTAGCGGGAGTGAGCAATGAGCAGTTCTTC. This codes for CASSLAGVSNEQFF.

This chain links TRBV4-1 with TRBJ2-5, with 8 bases matching TRBD2. The germline CDR1 and CDR2 sequences are MGHRA and YSYEKL. V gave up 0 bases and J gave up 4 bases; unmatched junction bases: 7. The CDR3 extends over 16 amino acids. CDR3 in amino acids: CASSQEPGRARETQYF. The CDR3 DNA follows: TGCGCCAGCAGCCAAGAACCCGGGAGGGCTCGAGAGACCCAGTACTTC.

J is TRBJ1-5 and V is TRBV19; D may be TRBD1 (6 bases). Germline V CDR1 and CDR2: LNHDA, SQIVND (reference sequence). V shed 6 bases and J shed 7 bases, with 19 bases lying between them. The CDR3 covers 15 residues. The CDR3 sequence: CASRGATGIHQPQHF. The DNA of the CDR3 is TGTGCCAGTAGAGGGGCCACAGGGATTCACCAGCCCCAGCATTTT.

The chain combines TRBV7-9 with TRBJ2-7, with a weak D call TRBD2 (6 bases). Germline V lookup: CDR1 SEHNR, CDR2 FQNEAQ (reference sequence). V was trimmed by 5 bases and J by 3 bases, leaving 8 bases between them. The CDR3 runs to 12 residues. CDR3 coding DNA: TGTGCCAGCAGCGGTAGCGGCTACGAGCAGTACTTC. Its translation is CASSGSGYEQYF.